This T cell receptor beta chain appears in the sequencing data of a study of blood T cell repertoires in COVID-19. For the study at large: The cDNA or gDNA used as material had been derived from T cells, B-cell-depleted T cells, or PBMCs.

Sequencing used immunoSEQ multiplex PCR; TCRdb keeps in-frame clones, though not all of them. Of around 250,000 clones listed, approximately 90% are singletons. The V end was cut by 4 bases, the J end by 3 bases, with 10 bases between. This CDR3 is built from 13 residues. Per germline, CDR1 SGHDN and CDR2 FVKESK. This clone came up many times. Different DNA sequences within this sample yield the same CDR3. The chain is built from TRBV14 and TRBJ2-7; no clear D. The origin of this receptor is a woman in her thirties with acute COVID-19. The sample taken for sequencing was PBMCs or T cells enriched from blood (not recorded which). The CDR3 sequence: CASSPRVGYEQYF. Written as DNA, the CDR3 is TGTGCCAGCAGCCCCCGAGTTGGCTACGAGCAGTACTTC.